This is a list of T cell receptor beta chains from one sample in a study of PD-1 blockade in classical Hodgkin lymphoma. Sequencing used immunoSEQ multiplex PCR; TCRdb keeps in-frame clones, though not all of them. This sample yields approximately 93,000 clones, of which roughly 73% are seen a single time; over 8% belongs to the top ten. The sequencing here drew on peripheral blood mononuclear cells (PBMCs), taken before the fourth cycle of nivolumab. The receptors were gathered from a human donor with classical Hodgkin lymphoma. The CDR3 runs from the conserved cysteine through the conserved F or W.

TRBV5-3	TRBJ2-5	CARSQQGGETQYF
TRBV11-2	TRBJ2-5	CASSFRGETQYF
TRBV18	TRBJ1-2	CASSPSGRTPGDYGYTF
TRBV5-1	TRBJ1-1	CASSFGQVNTEAFF
TRBV9	TRBJ1-3	CASSPPGNTIYF
TRBV7-9	TRBJ2-7	CASSTTTGAPYEQYF
TRBV5-5	TRBJ2-7	CASSSYFEQYF
TRBV29-1	TRBJ1-1	CSAGVTEAFF
TRBV6-7	TRBJ2-6	CASSYFGSGGANVLTF
TRBV13	TRBJ1-2	CASSLGAGINYGYTF
TRBV7-6	TRBJ2-1	CATSGVLLDEQFF
TRBV5-1	TRBJ1-6	CASSLHLDNRRGAPLHF
TRBV10-3	TRBJ1-5	CAISESPGTGRSGDQPQHF
TRBV5-1	TRBJ1-6	CASSLAGSPAPPLHF
TRBV7-3	TRBJ2-3	CASSLTTSGSQQYF
TRBV27	TRBJ2-2	CASSLSPRWTGELFF